This T cell receptor beta chain originates from a study of OX40 agonist ivuxolimab in advanced cancers. Study-level background: The group had a mean age of around 64 years, ranged from about 20 to 90, and was just under 85% male. The study's findings and limits: Certain nonresponders additionally had low normalized T-cell clonal expansion. Both CD4+ and CD8+ T cell populations in blood had undergone clonal expansion by week 6 at 0.1 to 3.0 mg/kg.

V lost 6 bases, J lost 3 bases, and 8 bases lay in between. CDR1 MDHEN and CDR2 SYDVKM come from the germline V gene. The CDR3 has 12 amino acids. This clone came up a few times. Antigen: not known. The same CDR3 can be traced to other DNA sequences in this sample. Some clones are missing from TCRdb's copy, which holds only in-frame ones; the method was immunoSEQ multiplex PCR. This table holds about 130,000 clones, around 90% found once. V gene TRBV28 combines with J gene TRBJ2-5, with unresolved D. This clonotype was obtained from an adult with an advanced solid tumor such as melanoma, head and neck, liver or kidney cancer. The material sequenced was CD4+ or CD8+ T cells sorted from blood, taken in a trial of the OX40 agonist ivuxolimab. The CDR3, as DNA: TGTGCCAGCAGGGCCGGTAAAGAGACCCAGTACTTC. Protein sequence: CASRAGKETQYF.